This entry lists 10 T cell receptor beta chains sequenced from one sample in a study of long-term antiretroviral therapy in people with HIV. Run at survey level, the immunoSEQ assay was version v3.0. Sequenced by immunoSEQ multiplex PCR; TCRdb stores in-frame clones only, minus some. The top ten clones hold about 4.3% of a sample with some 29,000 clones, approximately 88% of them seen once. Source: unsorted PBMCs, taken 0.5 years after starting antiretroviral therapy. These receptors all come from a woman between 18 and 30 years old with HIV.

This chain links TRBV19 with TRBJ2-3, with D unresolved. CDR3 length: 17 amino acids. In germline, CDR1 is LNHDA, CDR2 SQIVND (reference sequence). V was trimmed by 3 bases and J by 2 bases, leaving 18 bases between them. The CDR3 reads CASSMRISGSHTDTQYF. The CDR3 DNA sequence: TGTGCCAGTAGTATGAGGATTTCGGGCAGCCACACAGATACGCAGTATTTT.

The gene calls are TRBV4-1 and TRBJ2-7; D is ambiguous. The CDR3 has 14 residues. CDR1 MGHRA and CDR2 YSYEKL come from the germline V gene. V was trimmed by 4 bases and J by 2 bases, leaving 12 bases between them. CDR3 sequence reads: CASSRRTETYEQYF. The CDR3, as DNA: TGCGCCAGCAGCCGGCGGACGGAAACCTACGAGCAGTACTTC.

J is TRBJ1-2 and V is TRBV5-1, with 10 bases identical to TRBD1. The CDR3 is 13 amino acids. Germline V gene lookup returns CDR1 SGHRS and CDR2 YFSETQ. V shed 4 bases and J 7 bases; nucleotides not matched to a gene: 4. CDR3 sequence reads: CASSPDRGLGYTF. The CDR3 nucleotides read TGCGCCAGCAGCCCAGACAGGGGGCTTGGCTACACCTTC.

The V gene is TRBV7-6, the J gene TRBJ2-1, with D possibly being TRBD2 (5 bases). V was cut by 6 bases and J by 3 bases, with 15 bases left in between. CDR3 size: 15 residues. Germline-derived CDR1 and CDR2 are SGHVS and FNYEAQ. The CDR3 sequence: CASRQTPGSYNEQFF. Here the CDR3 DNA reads TGTGCCAGCAGACAAACACCGGGGAGCTACAATGAGCAGTTCTTC.

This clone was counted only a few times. The CDR3 sequence is CASRTARGATYEQYF. DNA of the CDR3: TGTGCCAGTAGGACTGCTCGGGGGGCCACCTACGAGCAGTACTTC. The chain has TRBV19 and TRBJ2-7, with D possibly TRBD2 on 7 matching bases. Germline CDR1 and CDR2: LNHDA and SQIVND (reference sequence). The V end was cut by 6 bases, the J end by 2 bases, with 17 bases between. This CDR3 has 15 amino acids.

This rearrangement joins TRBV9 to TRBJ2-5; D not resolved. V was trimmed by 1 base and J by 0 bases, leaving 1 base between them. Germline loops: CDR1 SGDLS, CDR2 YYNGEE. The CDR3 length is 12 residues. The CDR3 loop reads CASSVNQETQYF. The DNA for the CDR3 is TGTGCCAGCAGCGTAAACCAAGAGACCCAGTACTTC. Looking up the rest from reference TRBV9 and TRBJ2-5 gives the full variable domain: DSGVTQTPKHLITATGQRVTLRCSPRSGDLSVYWYQQSLDQGLQFLIQYYNGEERAKGNILERFSAQQFPDLHSELNLSSLELGDSALYFCASSVNQETQYFGPGTRLLVL.

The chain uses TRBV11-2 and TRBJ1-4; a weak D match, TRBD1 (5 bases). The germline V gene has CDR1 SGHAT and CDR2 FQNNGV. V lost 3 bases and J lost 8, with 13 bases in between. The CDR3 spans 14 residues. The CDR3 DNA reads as TGTGCCAGCAGCTTTGGGGCAGGAGGGGAAAAACTGTTTTTT. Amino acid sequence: CASSFGAGGEKLFF. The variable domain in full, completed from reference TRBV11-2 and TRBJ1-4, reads EAGVAQSPRYKIIEKRQSVAFWCNPISGHATLYWYQQILGQGPKLLIQFQNNGVVDDSQLPKDRFSAERLKGVDSTLKIQPAKLEDSAVYLCASSFGAGGEKLFFGSGTQLSVL.

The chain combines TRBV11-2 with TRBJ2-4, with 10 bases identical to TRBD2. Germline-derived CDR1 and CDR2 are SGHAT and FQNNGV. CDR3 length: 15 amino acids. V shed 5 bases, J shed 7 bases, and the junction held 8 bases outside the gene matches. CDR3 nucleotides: TGTGCCAGCAGCCCTGATCTAGCGGGAGTTAACATTCAGTACTTC. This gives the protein CASSPDLAGVNIQYF.

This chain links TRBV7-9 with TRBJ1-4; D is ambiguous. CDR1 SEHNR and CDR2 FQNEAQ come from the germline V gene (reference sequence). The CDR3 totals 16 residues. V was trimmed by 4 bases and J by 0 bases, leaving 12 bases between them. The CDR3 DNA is TGTGCCAGCAGCTACACGGGGAGGGCAACTAATGAAAAACTGTTTTTT. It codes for CASSYTGRATNEKLFF.

The CDR3 region has the DNA TGTGCCAGCAGCTCCGACTTAGGGAACACTGAAGCTTTCTTT. Its protein product is CASSSDLGNTEAFF. The chain combines TRBV7-2 with TRBJ1-1; D gene unclear. Trimming shortened V by 4 bases and J by 1 base, and 10 bases separated the two germline ends. Per the germline V gene, CDR1 is SGHTA and CDR2 is FQGNSA. CDR3 length equals 14 residues.